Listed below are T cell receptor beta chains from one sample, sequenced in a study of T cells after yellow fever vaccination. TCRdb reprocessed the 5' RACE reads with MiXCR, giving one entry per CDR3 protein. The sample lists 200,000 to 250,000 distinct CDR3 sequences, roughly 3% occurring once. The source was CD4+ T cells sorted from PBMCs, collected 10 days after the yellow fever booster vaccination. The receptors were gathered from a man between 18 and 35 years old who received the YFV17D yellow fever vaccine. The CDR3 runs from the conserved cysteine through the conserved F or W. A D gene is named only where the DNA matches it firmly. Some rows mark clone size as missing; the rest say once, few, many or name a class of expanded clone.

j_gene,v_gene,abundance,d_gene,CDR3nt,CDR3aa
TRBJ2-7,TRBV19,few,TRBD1,TGTGCCAGTAGTACCGGGACAGCCCCCTACGAGCAGTACTTC,CASSTGTAPYEQYF
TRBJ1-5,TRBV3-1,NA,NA,TGTGCCAGCAGCCAGGATCCTGGTGTTCAGCCCCAGCATTTT,CASSQDPGVQPQHF
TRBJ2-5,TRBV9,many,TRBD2,TGTGCCAGCAGCATCGGGACTAGCGGGGGGGAGACCCAGTACTTC,CASSIGTSGGETQYF
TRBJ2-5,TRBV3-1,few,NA,TGTGCCAGCAGCCTACTCGTGAGGGGACTTCAAGAGACCCAGTACTTC,CASSLLVRGLQETQYF
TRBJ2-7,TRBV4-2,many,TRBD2,TGTGCCAGCAGCCCCCGGGGGGGCCGATCCTACGAGCAGTACTTC,CASSPRGGRSYEQYF
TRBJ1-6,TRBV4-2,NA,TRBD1,TGTGCCAGCAGCCAAGCAATCGACAGGGTAGATTCACCCCTCCACTTT,CASSQAIDRVDSPLHF
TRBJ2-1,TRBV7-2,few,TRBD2,TGTGCCAGCAGGTCACCTAGCGGGGGGTACAATGAGCAGTTCTTC,CASRSPSGGYNEQFF
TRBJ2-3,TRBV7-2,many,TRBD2,TGTGCCAGCAGCTATCCTGGACTAGGGGATACGCAGTATTTT,CASSYPGLGDTQYF
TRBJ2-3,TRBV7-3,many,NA,TGTGCCAGCAGCTACGTTGACTGGGATACGCAGTATTTT,CASSYVDWDTQYF
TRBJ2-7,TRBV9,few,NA,TGTGCCAGCAGCCCCCGGCCAGGGGCCTACGAGCAGTACTTC,CASSPRPGAYEQYF